A selection of T cell receptor beta chains follows, all from one sample in a study of blood T cells in healthy people across ages. TCRdb itself ran the 5' RACE reads through MiXCR, one entry per CDR3 protein. The data show over 1,500,000 distinct CDR3 sequences, around 50% seen once. Sequenced: blood. The receptors come from a woman aged 40 to 50 in good health. CDR3s include the opening cysteine and the closing phenylalanine or tryptophan. D genes are given only for firm matches. A clone size is listed for some rows: how often the clone was seen (once, few, many), or a class if it is expanded.

V gene: TRBV5-5; D gene: .; clone size: few; J gene: TRBJ2-6; CDR3 DNA: TGTGCCAGCAGCTTGTGGGATCCTGGGGCCAACGTCCTGACTTTC; CDR3 protein: CASSLWDPGANVLTF
V gene: TRBV4-2; D gene: TRBD1; clone size: .; J gene: TRBJ2-3; CDR3 DNA: TGTGCCAGCAGTCTTCATAACACAGGGGTACGAGATACGCAGTATTTT; CDR3 protein: CASSLHNTGVRDTQYF
V gene: TRBV29-1; D gene: TRBD2; clone size: few; J gene: TRBJ2-5; CDR3 DNA: TGCAGCGTGGCGACTAGCGGATCAGAGACCCAGTACTTC; CDR3 protein: CSVATSGSETQYF
V gene: TRBV12-3/TRBV12-4; D gene: TRBD2; clone size: .; J gene: TRBJ2-3; CDR3 DNA: TGTGCCAGCAGAACCGGGACTATCACAGATACGCAGTATTTT; CDR3 protein: CASRTGTITDTQYF
V gene: TRBV20-1; D gene: TRBD1; clone size: few; J gene: TRBJ2-3; CDR3 DNA: TGCAGTGCTAGAGTCCCCGGGACAGACACAGATACGCAGTATTTT; CDR3 protein: CSARVPGTDTDTQYF
V gene: TRBV6-6; D gene: .; clone size: .; J gene: TRBJ2-4; CDR3 DNA: TGTGCCAGCAGTTACCTGGGACTAGCCAAAAACATTCAGTACTTC; CDR3 protein: CASSYLGLAKNIQYF
V gene: TRBV9; D gene: .; clone size: .; J gene: TRBJ2-7; CDR3 DNA: TGTGCCAGCAGCAAGACAGAGCGGAGCTCCTACGAGCAGTACTTC; CDR3 protein: CASSKTERSSYEQYF
V gene: TRBV6-5; D gene: .; clone size: few; J gene: TRBJ1-2; CDR3 DNA: TGTGCCAGCAGTTACGAGGACGGCTACACCTTC; CDR3 protein: CASSYEDGYTF
V gene: TRBV19; D gene: .; clone size: few; J gene: TRBJ1-5; CDR3 DNA: TGTGCCAGTAGTATAGACAACCAGCCCCAGCATTTT; CDR3 protein: CASSIDNQPQHF
V gene: TRBV20-1; D gene: .; clone size: few; J gene: TRBJ2-6; CDR3 DNA: TGCAGTGCAATGACCCGGAGTGGGGCCAACGTCCTGACTTTC; CDR3 protein: CSAMTRSGANVLTF
V gene: TRBV20-1; D gene: .; clone size: .; J gene: TRBJ2-3; CDR3 DNA: TGCAGTGCGGAGGGCTTAGCAGATACGCAGTATTTT; CDR3 protein: CSAEGLADTQYF
V gene: TRBV15; D gene: .; clone size: .; J gene: TRBJ2-7; CDR3 DNA: TGTGCCACCAGCAGGGAGGGGAAGTCCTACGAGCAGTACTTC; CDR3 protein: CATSREGKSYEQYF
V gene: TRBV29-1; D gene: .; clone size: few; J gene: TRBJ1-4; CDR3 DNA: TGCAGCGTTGGGGGGCGCGGTGAAAAACTGTTTTTT; CDR3 protein: CSVGGRGEKLFF
V gene: TRBV29-1; D gene: .; clone size: .; J gene: TRBJ1-5; CDR3 DNA: TGCAGCGTTGTGGGGGATGGCAATCAGCCCCAGCATTTT; CDR3 protein: CSVVGDGNQPQHF
V gene: TRBV27; D gene: .; clone size: .; J gene: TRBJ1-5; CDR3 DNA: TGTGCCAGCAGTTTTTTAGCCGGGCCGGGTCAGCCCCAGCATTTT; CDR3 protein: CASSFLAGPGQPQHF
V gene: TRBV11-1; D gene: .; clone size: .; J gene: TRBJ2-5; CDR3 DNA: TGTGCCAGCAGCTTAGAACAGGGCCCGGAGACCCAGTACTTC; CDR3 protein: CASSLEQGPETQYF
V gene: TRBV20-1; D gene: .; clone size: .; J gene: TRBJ2-5; CDR3 DNA: TGCAGTGCTGCCTCAACGGTCGAGGCGTACTTC; CDR3 protein: CSAASTVEAYF
V gene: TRBV27; D gene: .; clone size: few; J gene: TRBJ2-7; CDR3 DNA: TGTGCCAGCAGTTACAGGGCGCGGTACGAGCAGTACTTC; CDR3 protein: CASSYRARYEQYF
V gene: TRBV7-8; D gene: .; clone size: .; J gene: TRBJ2-5; CDR3 DNA: TGTGCCAGCAGCTCGGACAGTGACGGAGCTGGGGAGACCCAGTACTTC; CDR3 protein: CASSSDSDGAGETQYF
V gene: TRBV4-3; D gene: TRBD1; clone size: .; J gene: TRBJ1-6; CDR3 DNA: TGCGCCAGCAGCCAAGGACAGGGATTGGGGAATTCACCCCTCCACTTT; CDR3 protein: CASSQGQGLGNSPLHF
V gene: TRBV5-1; D gene: .; clone size: .; J gene: TRBJ2-5; CDR3 DNA: TGCGCCAGCAGTCCCGGAGACACCACCCGGAGGGACCAGTACTTC; CDR3 protein: CASSPGDTTRRDQYF
V gene: TRBV9; D gene: .; clone size: .; J gene: TRBJ2-1; CDR3 DNA: TGTGCCAGCAGCCATACTCCCAGAGGGGAATTCTCCTACAATGAGCAGTTCTTC; CDR3 protein: CASSHTPRGEFSYNEQFF
V gene: TRBV14; D gene: .; clone size: many; J gene: TRBJ2-7; CDR3 DNA: TGTGCCAGCAGTCATACCTACGAGCAGTACTTC; CDR3 protein: CASSHTYEQYF
V gene: TRBV12-3/TRBV12-4; D gene: TRBD1; clone size: .; J gene: TRBJ1-2; CDR3 DNA: TGTGCCAGCAGTGATCAGGGGGCGGGATATGGCTACACCTTC; CDR3 protein: CASSDQGAGYGYTF
V gene: TRBV6-2/TRBV6-3; D gene: .; clone size: few; J gene: TRBJ2-3; CDR3 DNA: TGTGCCACCGTTAATGGGGGCCGCACAGATACGCAGTATTTT; CDR3 protein: CATVNGGRTDTQYF
V gene: TRBV11-2; D gene: TRBD2; clone size: .; J gene: TRBJ2-3; CDR3 DNA: TGTGCCAGCAGCTCCACTCTAGCGGGGGGGGACACAGATACGCAGTATTTT; CDR3 protein: CASSSTLAGGDTDTQYF
V gene: TRBV20-1; D gene: TRBD1; clone size: .; J gene: TRBJ1-6; CDR3 DNA: TGCAGTGCCAGGGGGGGCGCGGTAGCTTCACCCCTCCACTTT; CDR3 protein: CSARGGAVASPLHF
V gene: TRBV7-6; D gene: .; clone size: .; J gene: TRBJ2-3; CDR3 DNA: TGTGCCAGCAGCTTAGTGTGGGACTTTCCGAACACAGATACGCAGTATTTT; CDR3 protein: CASSLVWDFPNTDTQYF
V gene: TRBV6-5; D gene: .; clone size: .; J gene: TRBJ2-7; CDR3 DNA: TGTGCCAGCAGTTACTCGAGTAGTCACTCCTACGAGCAGTACTTC; CDR3 protein: CASSYSSSHSYEQYF
V gene: TRBV5-6; D gene: .; clone size: few; J gene: TRBJ2-7; CDR3 DNA: TGTGCCAGCAGCTACAGATTGGGGGACACCTCCTACGAGCAGTACTTC; CDR3 protein: CASSYRLGDTSYEQYF
V gene: TRBV5-6; D gene: TRBD2; clone size: few; J gene: TRBJ2-7; CDR3 DNA: TGTGCCAGCAGCTTTTCTAGCGGGGATTTCTCCTACGAGCAGTACTTC; CDR3 protein: CASSFSSGDFSYEQYF
V gene: TRBV14; D gene: .; clone size: .; J gene: TRBJ2-7; CDR3 DNA: TGTGCCAGCAGCCCAGGGTTTACCGAGCAGTACTTC; CDR3 protein: CASSPGFTEQYF
V gene: TRBV12-3/TRBV12-4; D gene: .; clone size: .; J gene: TRBJ2-1; CDR3 DNA: TGTGCCAGCAGTTCGCCCGGGGCCGATGAGCAGTTCTTC; CDR3 protein: CASSSPGADEQFF
V gene: TRBV7-9; D gene: TRBD1; clone size: .; J gene: TRBJ1-1; CDR3 DNA: TGTGCCAGCAGCCCGGGACAGTACACTGAAGCTTTCTTT; CDR3 protein: CASSPGQYTEAFF
V gene: TRBV5-1; D gene: TRBD1; clone size: .; J gene: TRBJ2-1; CDR3 DNA: TGCGCCAGCAGCAACCCCGGGACAGGGGTGAACAATGAGCAGTTCTTC; CDR3 protein: CASSNPGTGVNNEQFF